This record concerns one TCR beta chain sequence. The V gene end was trimmed by 9 bases and the J gene end by 0 bases; junction bases not matched to a gene: 4. There are 15 residues in the CDR3. CDR1 SNHLY and CDR2 FYNNEI come from the germline V gene. This specimen belongs to a study of blood T cell repertoires in COVID-19. Clones were read by immunoSEQ multiplex PCR, and TCRdb kept only the in-frame ones, dropping some. This table holds approximately 150,000 clones, 80% to 90% found once. The specimen was peripheral blood. V is TRBV2 and J is TRBJ1-6, with TRBD1 matching 8 bases. The source is a man between 18 and 35 years old with COVID-19, enrolled during active disease. The DNA for the CDR3 is TGTGCCAGGAGGACAGGGAGCTCCTATAATTCACCCCTCCACTTT. Protein product: CARRTGSSYNSPLHF.